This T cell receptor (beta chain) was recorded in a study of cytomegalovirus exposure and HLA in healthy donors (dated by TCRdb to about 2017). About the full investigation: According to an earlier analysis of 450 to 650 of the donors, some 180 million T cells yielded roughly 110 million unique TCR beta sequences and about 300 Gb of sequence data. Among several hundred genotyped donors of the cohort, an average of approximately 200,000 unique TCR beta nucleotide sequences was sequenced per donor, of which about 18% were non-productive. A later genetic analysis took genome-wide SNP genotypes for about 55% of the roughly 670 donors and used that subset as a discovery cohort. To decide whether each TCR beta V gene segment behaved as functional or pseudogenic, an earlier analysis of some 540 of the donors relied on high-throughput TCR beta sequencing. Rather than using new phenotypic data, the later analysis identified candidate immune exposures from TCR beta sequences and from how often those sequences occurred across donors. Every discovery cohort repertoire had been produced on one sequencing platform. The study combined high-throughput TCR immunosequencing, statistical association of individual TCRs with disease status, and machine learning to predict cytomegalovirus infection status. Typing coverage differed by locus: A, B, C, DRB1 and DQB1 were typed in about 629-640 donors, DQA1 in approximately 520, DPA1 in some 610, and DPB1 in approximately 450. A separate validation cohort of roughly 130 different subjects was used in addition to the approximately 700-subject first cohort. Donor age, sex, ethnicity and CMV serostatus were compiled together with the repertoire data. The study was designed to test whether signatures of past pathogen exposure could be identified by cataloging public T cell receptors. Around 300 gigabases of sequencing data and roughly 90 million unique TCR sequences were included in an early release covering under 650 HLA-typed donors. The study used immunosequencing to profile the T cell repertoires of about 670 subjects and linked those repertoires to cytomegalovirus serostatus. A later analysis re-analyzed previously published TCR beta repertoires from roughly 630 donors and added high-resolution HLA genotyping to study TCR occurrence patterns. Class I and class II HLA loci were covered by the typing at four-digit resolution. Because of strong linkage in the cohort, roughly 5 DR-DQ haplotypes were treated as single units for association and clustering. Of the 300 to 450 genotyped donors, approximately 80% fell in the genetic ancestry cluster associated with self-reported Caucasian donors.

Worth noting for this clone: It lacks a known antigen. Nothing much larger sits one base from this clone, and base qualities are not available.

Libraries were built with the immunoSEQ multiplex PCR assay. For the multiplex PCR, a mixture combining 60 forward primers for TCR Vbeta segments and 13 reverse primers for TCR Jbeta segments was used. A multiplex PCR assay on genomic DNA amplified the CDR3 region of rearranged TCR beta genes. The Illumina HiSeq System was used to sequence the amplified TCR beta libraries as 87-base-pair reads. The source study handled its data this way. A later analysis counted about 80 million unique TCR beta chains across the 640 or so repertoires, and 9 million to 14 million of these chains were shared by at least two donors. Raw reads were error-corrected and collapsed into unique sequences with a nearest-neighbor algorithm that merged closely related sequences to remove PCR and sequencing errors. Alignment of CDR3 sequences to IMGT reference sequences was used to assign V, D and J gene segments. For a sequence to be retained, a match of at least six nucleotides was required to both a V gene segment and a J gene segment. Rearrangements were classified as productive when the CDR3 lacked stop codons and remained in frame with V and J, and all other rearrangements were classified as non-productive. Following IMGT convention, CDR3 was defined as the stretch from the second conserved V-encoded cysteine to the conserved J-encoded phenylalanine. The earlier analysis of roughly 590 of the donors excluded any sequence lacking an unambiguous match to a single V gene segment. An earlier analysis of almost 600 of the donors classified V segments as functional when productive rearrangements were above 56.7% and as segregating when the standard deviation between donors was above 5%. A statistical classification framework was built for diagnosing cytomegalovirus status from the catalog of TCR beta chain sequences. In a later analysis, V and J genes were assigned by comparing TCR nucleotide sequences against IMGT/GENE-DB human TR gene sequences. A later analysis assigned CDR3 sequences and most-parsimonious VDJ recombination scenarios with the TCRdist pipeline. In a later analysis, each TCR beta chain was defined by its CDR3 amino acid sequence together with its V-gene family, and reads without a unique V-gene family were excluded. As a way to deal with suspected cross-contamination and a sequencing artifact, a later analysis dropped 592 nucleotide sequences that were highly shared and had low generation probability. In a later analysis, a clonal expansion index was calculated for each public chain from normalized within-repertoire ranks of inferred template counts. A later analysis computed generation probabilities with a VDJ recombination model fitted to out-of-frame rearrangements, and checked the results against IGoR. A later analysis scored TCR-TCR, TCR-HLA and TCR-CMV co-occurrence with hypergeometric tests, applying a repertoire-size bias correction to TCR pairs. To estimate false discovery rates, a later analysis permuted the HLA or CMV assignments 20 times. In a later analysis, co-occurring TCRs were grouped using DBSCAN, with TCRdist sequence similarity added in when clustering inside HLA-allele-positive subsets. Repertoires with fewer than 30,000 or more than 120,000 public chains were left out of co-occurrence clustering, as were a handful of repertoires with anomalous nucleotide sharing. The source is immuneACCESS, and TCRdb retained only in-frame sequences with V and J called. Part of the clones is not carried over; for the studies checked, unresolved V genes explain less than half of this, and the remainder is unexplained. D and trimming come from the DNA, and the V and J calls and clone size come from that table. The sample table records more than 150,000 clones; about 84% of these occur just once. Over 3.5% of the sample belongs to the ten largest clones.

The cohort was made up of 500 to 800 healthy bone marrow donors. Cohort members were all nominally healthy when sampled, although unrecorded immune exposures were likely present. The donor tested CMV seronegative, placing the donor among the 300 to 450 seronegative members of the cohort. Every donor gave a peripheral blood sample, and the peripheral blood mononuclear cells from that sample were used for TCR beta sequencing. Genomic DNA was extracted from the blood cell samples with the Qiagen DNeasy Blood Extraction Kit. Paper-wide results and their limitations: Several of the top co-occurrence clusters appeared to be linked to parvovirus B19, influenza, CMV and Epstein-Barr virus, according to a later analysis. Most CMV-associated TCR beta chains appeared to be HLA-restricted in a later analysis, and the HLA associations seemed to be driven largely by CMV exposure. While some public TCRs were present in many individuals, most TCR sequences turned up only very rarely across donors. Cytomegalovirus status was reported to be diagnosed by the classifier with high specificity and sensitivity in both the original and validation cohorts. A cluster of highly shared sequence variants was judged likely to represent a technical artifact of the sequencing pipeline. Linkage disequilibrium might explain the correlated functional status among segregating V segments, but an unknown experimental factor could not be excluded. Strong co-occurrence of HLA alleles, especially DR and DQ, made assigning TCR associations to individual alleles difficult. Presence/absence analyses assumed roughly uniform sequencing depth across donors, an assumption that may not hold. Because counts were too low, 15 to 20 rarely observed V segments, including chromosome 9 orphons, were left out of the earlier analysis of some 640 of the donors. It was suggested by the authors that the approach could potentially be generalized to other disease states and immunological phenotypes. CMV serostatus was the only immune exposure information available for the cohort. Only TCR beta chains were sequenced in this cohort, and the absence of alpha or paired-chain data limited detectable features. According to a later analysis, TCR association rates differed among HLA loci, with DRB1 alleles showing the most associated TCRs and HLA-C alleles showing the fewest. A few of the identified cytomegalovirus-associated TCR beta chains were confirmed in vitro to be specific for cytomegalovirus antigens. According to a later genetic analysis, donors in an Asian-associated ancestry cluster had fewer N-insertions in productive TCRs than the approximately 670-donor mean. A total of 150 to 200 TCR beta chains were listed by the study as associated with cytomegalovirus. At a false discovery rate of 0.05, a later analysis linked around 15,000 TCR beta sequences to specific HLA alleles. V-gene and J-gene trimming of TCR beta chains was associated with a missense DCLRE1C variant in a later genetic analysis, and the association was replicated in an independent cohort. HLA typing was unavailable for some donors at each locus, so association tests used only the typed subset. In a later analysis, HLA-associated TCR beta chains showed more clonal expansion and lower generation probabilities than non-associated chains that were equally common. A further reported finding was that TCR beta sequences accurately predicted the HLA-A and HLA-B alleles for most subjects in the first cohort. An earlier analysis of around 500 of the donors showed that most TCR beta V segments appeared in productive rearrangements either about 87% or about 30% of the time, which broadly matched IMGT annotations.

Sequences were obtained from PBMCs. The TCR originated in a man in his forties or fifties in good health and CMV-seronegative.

The nucleotide sequence reads TGTGCCAGTAGTATTCAGGGGGTTGGTGGCTACACCTTC. It encodes CASSIQGVGGYTF. The chain was built from TRBV19 and TRBJ1-2, with TRBD1 identical over 7 junction bases. CDR1 LNHDA and CDR2 SQIVND were looked up in the germline V gene (reference sequence). Trimming takes 3 bases off V and 7 bases off J; junction bases not matched to a gene: 5. From the cysteine up to the phenylalanine, the CDR3 has a length of 13 residues. Left in the record is the CDR3 DNA by itself, 39 bases read in frame from the first base.